The T cell receptor beta chain described here comes from a study of T cell repertoires in aging, cancer and after chemotherapy. The study's findings and limits: Untreated cancer patients had significantly lower blood TCR diversity than age-matched healthy donors. Median generation probability rose over the chemotherapy interval in each cancer cohort, suggesting rebound thymic output.

Amplification of TCR beta used genomic DNA extracted from peripheral blood. TRB rearrangements spanning V, D and J were amplified using mixed TRB-A/B primers. A single record per CDR3 protein comes from TCRdb applying MiXCR to the multiplex PCR reads. The sample records some 9,900 distinct CDR3 sequences, less than 30% being singletons. This clonotype was seen only a few times. Its antigen is undetermined. Trimming removed 6 bases at V and 6 bases at J, with 15 bases between. The CDR3 loop spans 15 amino acids. Germline CDR1 reads MDHEN; CDR2 reads SYDVKM. Sequencing was carried out using blood. This sequence was found in a human donor in good health. The chain is built from TRBV28 and TRBJ1-6, with unresolved D. Written as DNA, the CDR3 is TGTGCCAGCAGCGGGGAAAGACCCTTTAATTCACCCCTCCACTTT. Its translation: CASSGERPFNSPLHF. Full variable domain (rest looked up from reference TRBV28 and TRBJ1-6): DVKVTQSSRYLVKRTGEKVFLECVQDMDHENMFWYRQDPGLGLRLIYFSYDVKMKEKGDIPEGYSVSREKKERFSLILESASTNQTSMYLCASSGERPFNSPLHFGNGTRLTVT.